This T cell receptor (beta chain) stems from a study of blood T cell repertoires in COVID-19 (dated by TCRdb to 2020 to 2022). About the investigation overall: The collaborator samples originated in the United States, Italy and Spain and spanned the acute and convalescent phases of COVID-19. The repertoires were released in a freely available public database intended as a resource for research on the immune response to SARS-CoV-2. Where HLA class I and class II types were available, the types were taken from metadata supplied by the sample provider, not from assay-based typing. Deeply sampled blood TCRbeta repertoires from subjects exposed to, actively infected with, or recovered from COVID-19 were included in the dataset. The prospective study material was composed of cDNA or gDNA derived from T cells, B-cell-depleted T cells, or PBMCs. Samples came from the ongoing ImmuneRACE study (first 160 participants) plus 1,254 subjects from 6 global collaborators. Nearly every sample came with metadata listing a de-identified subject ID, COVID-19 status, age in years and sex.

TCRbeta CDR3 regions were amplified from genomic DNA using the immunoSEQ Assay, a bias-controlled multiplex PCR. Turning to the authors' computational methods: Within the assay, amplification of reference gene primers was used to estimate how many nucleated cells each sample contained. Sequence reads were collapsed and filtered to measure the absolute abundance of every unique TCRbeta CDR3 rearrangement. Productive Simpson clonality was computed per sample as the square root of Simpson's diversity index over productive rearrangements. Sourced from immuneACCESS, this table was stored by TCRdb with only in-frame sequences that have V and J called. A share of the clones is absent; for the studies checked, an unresolved V gene accounts for under half, and the remainder has no known explanation. Clonal size and the V and J genes are those of that table, whereas D and trimming came from the DNA. The sample data list under 350,000 clones, and around 89% of these were observed just once. About 4.6% of the sample is held by the ten biggest clonotypes.

Study-level results and caveats: The quantity of clinical and demographic metadata differed by source and by participant and was supplied without curation.

The junction shows trimming of 0 bases on V and 2 bases on J, plus 22 bases between the germline ends. CDR1 and CDR2 (LGHDT, YNNKEL) derive from the germline V gene (reference sequence). The CDR3 runs 19 residues from the cysteine to the phenylalanine. Only CDR3 DNA is held: 57 bases, read in frame from base 1. Comments on this clone: No cognate antigen has been identified for it. There are no base qualities to consult, and no much larger clone falls within one base.

Collaborating institutions collected whole blood in K2EDTA tubes following their own protocols. For TCRbeta analysis, collaborators shipped samples in one of three forms: frozen whole blood, isolated PBMCs, or DNA extracted from either of those sample types. The sample consisted of peripheral blood. Rearrangement joined TRBV3-1 (or the pseudogene TRBV3-2) to TRBJ1-2; the D region possibly corresponds to TRBD1 (5 bases align). The receptor's source is a man aged 40-49 years with acute or convalescent COVID-19. Here the CDR3 is given as CASSQDKVGGVKRNYGYTF. The DNA sequence is given as TGTGCCAGCAGCCAAGATAAGGTCGGGGGGGTTAAGAGAAACTATGGCTACACCTTC.